The present T cell receptor beta chain was sequenced within a study of graft-versus-host responses after intestinal transplantation. Across the study: Each patient got anti-thymocyte globulin induction, then tacrolimus and steroids for three to four years.

Study outcomes and limitations: An association linked early post-transplant HvG declines with peak circulating GvH clone levels. Analysis identified GvH clones in recipient marrow, with some appearing first in ileum or blood.

The sample holds one count of this clone. Its antigen is undetermined. This CDR3 comprises 14 residues. The V and J ends lost 10 bases and 7 bases, in that order; junction bases with no gene match: 12. Profiled with immunoSEQ multiplex PCR; TCRdb holds only in-frame clones, not every one. The profile covers tens of thousands of clones, with approximately 94% appearing a single time and roughly 2% taken by the ten largest. V gene TRBV23-1 combines with J gene TRBJ1-4; TRBD1 aligns across 7 bases. TRBV23-1 is classed as an ORF, of uncertain function. This clonotype was sampled from a human donor who received an intestinal transplant. Source: unstimulated CD8+ T cells sorted from spleen or lymph node cells, taken before intestinal transplant. This chain's CDR3 is CAKSSGRDSEKLFF. The CDR3 DNA reads TGCGCCAAATCGTCTGGCCGGGACAGTGAAAAACTGTTTTTT.